The 27 T cell receptor beta chains reported below all come from one sample, sequenced in a study of technical replicates of blood from a few donors. This table comes from immunoSEQ multiplex PCR, and its TCRdb copy is limited to in-frame clones, with some not included. The sample lists roughly 100,000 clones, over 95% occurring once. The material sequenced was T cells isolated from PBMCs. The receptors shown here come from a human donor in good health.

The chain carries TRBV27 and TRBJ2-3; 7 bases are a match to TRBD2. This CDR3 is 15 amino acids long. Germline V gene data show CDR1 as MNHEY and CDR2 as SMNVEV (reference sequence). Trimming cost V 5 bases and J 2 bases; bases outside gene matches: 7. DNA of the CDR3: TGTGCCAGCAGTCATCGACTAGCTCTCACAGATACGCAGTATTTT. This translates into CASSHRLALTDTQYF.

The rearrangement links TRBV5-5 to TRBJ2-7, with 8 nucleotides matching TRBD2. Germline V gives CDR1 SGHKS, CDR2 YYEKEE (reference sequence). This CDR3 region has 13 residues. The ends lost 4 bases at V and 2 bases at J; junction bases unmatched: 2. This CDR3 reads CASSVAGPYEQYF. The DNA for the CDR3 is TGTGCCAGCAGCGTAGCGGGGCCCTACGAGCAGTACTTC. The whole variable domain, filled in from reference TRBV5-5 and TRBJ2-7, reads DAGVTQSPTHLIKTRGQQVTLRCSPISGHKSVSWYQQVLGQGPQFIFQYYEKEERGRGNFPDRFSARQFPNYSSELNVNALLLGDSALYLCASSVAGPYEQYFGPGTRLTVT.

The rearrangement uses TRBV7-2 and TRBJ2-6; D not certain. V lost 7 bases and J lost 2, with 15 bases in between. Germline assignment: CDR1 SGHTA and CDR2 FQGNSA. There are 16 residues in the CDR3. This chain's CDR3 is CASTKGPRAGANVLTF. The CDR3 bases are TGTGCCAGCACCAAAGGTCCCCGGGCTGGGGCCAACGTCCTGACTTTC.

CDR3 DNA: TGTGCCAGCTCACCGGCCCGGGGTTCCAATGAGCAGTTCTTC. Translated, it gives CASSPARGSNEQFF. This chain links TRBV18 with TRBJ2-1; tentative D call: TRBD2 (5 bases). This CDR3 has 14 residues. Trimming stripped 3 bases from V and 6 bases from J, with 12 bases between. Germline V CDR1 and CDR2: KGHSH, LQKENI.

The chain couples TRBV5-1 to TRBJ1-1, with 10 bases lining up with TRBD1. This CDR3 has 15 residues. Germline V gene data show CDR1 as SGHRS and CDR2 as YFSETQ. V lost 4 bases to trimming and J lost 5 bases; unmatched junction nucleotides: 8. CDR3 bases: TGCGCCAGCAGCCCCATCGACAGGGGGCGGACTGAAGCTTTCTTT. This sequence encodes CASSPIDRGRTEAFF.

This clone showed up just once. This chain uses TRBV6-1 with TRBJ1-2, with 8 bases fitting TRBD1. Germline V gene sequence: CDR1 MNHNS, CDR2 SASEGT. The CDR3 consists of 15 residues. V lost 3 bases to trimming and J lost 8 bases; unmatched junction nucleotides: 11. CDR3 protein: CASSDGQGAALGYTF. In nucleotides, the CDR3 is TGTGCCAGCAGTGACGGACAGGGAGCGGCCCTAGGCTACACCTTC.

The chain combines TRBV7-2 with TRBJ2-5; TRBD2 is a possible D gene (5 bases). The CDR3 totals 14 residues. Trimming pared 5 bases from V and 5 bases from J, leaving 15 bases between. Germline values: CDR1 SGHTA, CDR2 FQGNSA. For the CDR3, the DNA is TGTGCCAGCAGCGACCGGGATGTACGGGAGACCCAGTACTTC. Protein sequence: CASSDRDVRETQYF. Based on the CDR3 plus reference TRBV7-2 and TRBJ2-5, the full variable domain is GAGVSQSPSNKVTEKGKDVELRCDPISGHTALYWYRQSLGQGLEFLIYFQGNSAPDKSGLPSDRFSAERTGGSVSTLTIQRTQQEDSAVYLCASSDRDVRETQYFGPGTRLLVL.

The V gene is TRBV5-1, the J gene TRBJ2-7; 7 bases are shared with TRBD1. Trimming at V came to 4 bases and at J to 0 bases, leaving 7 bases not matched to a gene. CDR1 is SGHRS, CDR2 YFSETQ, per germline. The CDR3 extends over 15 amino acids. The CDR3 region is CASSPLTGNSYEQYF. CDR3 nucleotides: TGCGCCAGCAGCCCATTGACAGGGAACTCCTACGAGCAGTACTTC.

The chain has TRBV5-1 and TRBJ2-7; D uncertain. The CDR3 runs to 13 residues. Germline V gives CDR1 SGHRS, CDR2 YFSETQ. V was shortened by 1 base and J by 4 bases, with 9 bases between the two germline ends. The CDR3: CASSLTEYYEQYF. The CDR3 nucleotides are TGCGCCAGCAGCTTGACGGAGTATTACGAGCAGTACTTC. Together with reference TRBV5-1 and TRBJ2-7, the CDR3 gives the full variable domain: KAGVTQTPRYLIKTRGQQVTLSCSPISGHRSVSWYQQTPGQGLQFLFEYFSETQRNKGNFPGRFSGRQFSNSRSEMNVSTLELGDSALYLCASSLTEYYEQYFGPGTRLTVT.

The gene calls are TRBV9 and TRBJ2-1, with 7 bases fitting TRBD2. Germline V gene sequence: CDR1 SGDLS, CDR2 YYNGEE. This CDR3 has 16 residues. The ends lost 0 bases at V and 12 bases at J; junction bases unmatched: 15. CDR3 nucleotides: TGTGCCAGCAGCGTAGGGGAGGGACTGGGGGATACGAGGCAGTTCTTC. Translated, it gives CASSVGEGLGDTRQFF.

This rearrangement joins TRBV7-9 to TRBJ1-2, with a tentative D call TRBD1 (5 bases). Trimming shortened V by 7 bases and J by 3 bases, and 18 bases separated the two germline ends. Germline loops: CDR1 SEHNR, CDR2 FQNEAQ (reference sequence). This CDR3 is 15 amino acids long. The CDR3 reads CASTPLRGDDYGYTF. The CDR3 bases are TGTGCCAGCACCCCTCTTCGGGGGGATGACTATGGCTACACCTTC.

This chain joins TRBV5-1 and TRBJ2-1; TRBD2 matches 9 bases. J gave up 7 bases and V 4 bases, and 15 bases lay outside the gene matches. Germline-derived CDR1 and CDR2 are SGHRS and YFSETQ. The CDR3 runs to 17 residues. CDR3 sequence: CASSLTLTSGTSNEQFF. The CDR3 DNA sequence: TGCGCCAGCAGCCTCACCCTGACTAGCGGAACATCGAATGAGCAGTTCTTC.

This chain uses TRBV19 with TRBJ2-1, with D unresolved. The ends were cut back, 1 base at V and 6 bases at J, with 7 bases in the middle. The germline V gene encodes CDR1 LNHDA and CDR2 SQIVND (reference sequence). The CDR3 covers 13 residues. The CDR3: CASSIAPSNEQFF. The CDR3 DNA reads as TGTGCCAGTAGTATAGCCCCTTCCAATGAGCAGTTCTTC.

The chain employs TRBV5-1 and TRBJ1-1, with D possibly TRBD1 on 6 matching bases. The V gene's germline CDR1 is SGHRS and CDR2 YFSETQ. Trimming pared 3 bases from V and 10 bases from J, leaving 16 bases between. The CDR3 has 13 residues. CDR3 sequence reads: CASSSTVQGTAFF. The CDR3 DNA sequence: TGCGCCAGCAGCTCGACAGTTCAGGGGACAGCTTTCTTT.

This clone was detected once. V is TRBV19 and J is TRBJ2-1, with D tentatively TRBD2 (5 bases). The germline V gene has CDR1 LNHDA and CDR2 SQIVND (reference sequence). The CDR3 has 16 residues. Between the trimmed V and J ends, which lost 3 bases and 0 bases, there was a span of 12 bases. The CDR3 loop is CASSISGLSSYNEQFF. In nucleotides, the CDR3 is TGTGCCAGTAGTATTTCCGGACTTAGCTCCTACAATGAGCAGTTCTTC.

The chain recombines TRBV2 with TRBJ2-1, with a weak D call TRBD2 (5 bases). This CDR3 comprises 15 residues. Germline lookup yields CDR1 SNHLY and CDR2 FYNNEI. The V and J ends lost 3 bases and 0 bases respectively, with 9 bases between them. The chain's CDR3 is CASSEDLSSYNEQFF. Written as DNA, the CDR3 is TGTGCCAGCAGTGAGGACTTATCCTCCTACAATGAGCAGTTCTTC.

This chain joins TRBV28 and TRBJ2-2; the match to TRBD2 covers 7 bases. The V gene end was trimmed by 2 bases and the J gene end by 6 bases; junction bases not matched to a gene: 0. The CDR3 has 13 amino acids. Germline CDR1 reads MDHEN; CDR2 reads SYDVKM. Here the CDR3 DNA reads TGTGCCAGCAGTTTAGCGGGAGCCGGGGAGCTGTTTTTT. Amino acid sequence: CASSLAGAGELFF.

The genes are TRBV7-5 and TRBJ2-7; the table's D call of TRBD2 was not tested on the DNA. TRBV7-5 is labeled a pseudogene. The CDR3 loop spans 20 amino acids. The DNA for the CDR3 is TGTGTCAGAAGCCCCTGCACCGGGACTAGCGGGGGGCCCCCTAGCTACGAGCAGTACTTC. Translation gives CVRSPCTGTSGGPPSYEQYF.

The rearrangement joins TRBV5-1 to TRBJ2-1, with a tentative D call TRBD2 (6 bases). CDR3 size: 17 residues. Germline V gene sequence: CDR1 SGHRS, CDR2 YFSETQ. V lost 0 bases, J lost 4 bases, and 17 bases lay in between. The CDR3 DNA follows: TGCGCCAGCAGCTTGGTTATTGTGGGGGACTCTTACAATGAGCAGTTCTTC. Protein: CASSLVIVGDSYNEQFF.

The gene calls are TRBV19 and TRBJ2-5; 9 bases line up with TRBD1. This CDR3 has 15 residues. Germline CDR1 is LNHDA and CDR2 is SQIVND (reference sequence). V shed 6 bases, J shed 5 bases, and the junction held 10 bases outside the gene matches. Here the CDR3 reads CASSPGDRDLETQYF. CDR3 nucleotides: TGTGCCAGTAGCCCCGGGGACAGGGATTTGGAGACCCAGTACTTC.

This chain uses TRBV28 with TRBJ1-1; D not resolved. Germline lookup yields CDR1 MDHEN and CDR2 SYDVKM. Trimming stripped 6 bases from V and 1 base from J, with 9 bases between. This CDR3 comprises 13 residues. CDR3 DNA sequence: TGTGCCAGCAGCGGGTACCAGAACACTGAAGCTTTCTTT. Translated: CASSGYQNTEAFF.

The genes are TRBV5-1 and TRBJ2-4; TRBD1 might be the D (6 bases). Germline CDR1 reads SGHRS; CDR2 reads YFSETQ. Trimming removed 4 bases from V and 6 bases from J, with 20 bases in between. The CDR3 is 16 residues long. In DNA form, the CDR3 reads TGCGCCAGCAGCATGGGATCCAGGGGTGGTGTAAACATTCAGTACTTC. It translates to CASSMGSRGGVNIQYF.

V is TRBV11-2 and J is TRBJ2-7; 10 bases agree with TRBD2. The CDR3 spans 19 residues. CDR1 SGHAT and CDR2 FQNNGV come from the germline V gene. The V gene end was trimmed by 5 bases and the J gene end by 6 bases; junction bases not matched to a gene: 22. The CDR3 DNA is TGTGCCAGCAGCCCAGTCCACCCGGGGGCTAGCGGGAGTCCGGTCGAGCAGTACTTC. Translation: CASSPVHPGASGSPVEQYF. Full variable domain (missing parts from reference TRBV11-2 and TRBJ2-7): EAGVAQSPRYKIIEKRQSVAFWCNPISGHATLYWYQQILGQGPKLLIQFQNNGVVDDSQLPKDRFSAERLKGVDSTLKIQPAKLEDSAVYLCASSPVHPGASGSPVEQYFGPGTRLTVT.

CDR3 coding DNA: TGTGCCAGCAGCCAAATCCTAGCGGGAGCGTTAGAGACCCAGTACTTC. As protein: CASSQILAGALETQYF. The rearrangement links TRBV7-2 to TRBJ2-5, with 10 bases fitting TRBD2. Germline V gene data show CDR1 as SGHTA and CDR2 as FQGNSA. J gave up 4 bases and V 5 bases, and 10 bases lay outside the gene matches. The CDR3 is 16 residues long.

The chain recombines TRBV5-1 with TRBJ2-1, with a possible D match to TRBD2 (6 bases). Trimming removed 4 bases at V and 9 bases at J, with 20 bases between. The CDR3 runs to 15 residues. Germline CDR1 reads SGHRS; CDR2 reads YFSETQ. DNA of the CDR3: TGCGCCAGCAGCCCGCGCGAGTTGGGAGGAGGTGAGCAGTTCTTC. It translates to CASSPRELGGGEQFF. Drawing the rest from reference TRBV5-1 and TRBJ2-1, the complete variable domain is KAGVTQTPRYLIKTRGQQVTLSCSPISGHRSVSWYQQTPGQGLQFLFEYFSETQRNKGNFPGRFSGRQFSNSRSEMNVSTLELGDSALYLCASSPRELGGGEQFFGPGTRLTVL.

The chain joins TRBV28 to TRBJ1-2, with D possibly matching TRBD1 (5 bases). Trimming shortened V by 6 bases and J by 6 bases, and 20 bases separated the two germline ends. This CDR3 region has 15 residues. The germline V gene has CDR1 MDHEN and CDR2 SYDVKM. The CDR3 protein is CASSPGGTMGDGYTF. CDR3 sequence (DNA): TGTGCCAGCAGCCCAGGTGGGACTATGGGGGATGGCTACACCTTC.

This clone was counted once. CDR3 residues: CASSLGGLQGADEQFF. CDR3 DNA: TGTGCCAGTAGCTTGGGGGGATTACAGGGGGCGGATGAGCAGTTCTTC. The V gene is TRBV19, the J gene TRBJ2-1; TRBD1 matches at 9 bases. Trimming at V came to 6 bases and at J to 8 bases, leaving 14 bases not matched to a gene. Germline CDR1 is LNHDA and CDR2 is SQIVND (reference sequence). CDR3 size: 16 residues.